These T cell receptor beta chains were read from a single sample in a study of shared clonotypes between healthy human individuals. TCRdb's table, derived via immunoSEQ multiplex PCR, lists solely in-frame clones and lacks some. Here the sample spans around 2,100,000 clones, about 95% being singletons. The sample taken for sequencing was naive CD8+ T cells sorted from blood. The receptors were gathered from a man aged 18 to 29 in good health. Both conserved end residues are part of each CDR3. The D gene is left open where the match is weak. Clone size appears in some rows only: once, few, many, or a class for an expanded clone.

abundance: -
j_gene: TRBJ2-7
d_gene: TRBD1
v_gene: TRBV6-1
CDR3nt: TGTGCCAGCAATCACAGGGGAAGCTACGAGCAGTACTTC
CDR3aa: CASNHRGSYEQYF

abundance: once
j_gene: TRBJ2-7
d_gene: -
v_gene: TRBV10-2
CDR3nt: TGCGCCAGCAGCCCCTGGGGGGACTACGAGCAGTACTTC
CDR3aa: CASSPWGDYEQYF

abundance: -
j_gene: TRBJ2-7
d_gene: TRBD2
v_gene: TRBV2
CDR3nt: TGTGCCAGCGGGCGGGGGTCCTACGAGCAGTACTTC
CDR3aa: CASGRGSYEQYF

abundance: -
j_gene: TRBJ1-5
d_gene: -
v_gene: TRBV2
CDR3nt: TGTGCCAGCAGGGATGGGTCCAGCAGCAATCAGCCCCAGCATTTT
CDR3aa: CASRDGSSSNQPQHF

abundance: few
j_gene: TRBJ1-5
d_gene: -
v_gene: TRBV15
CDR3nt: TGTGCCACCAGCCAAGGGTGGACCCCCAATCAGCCCCAGCATTTT
CDR3aa: CATSQGWTPNQPQHF

abundance: -
j_gene: TRBJ2-3
d_gene: -
v_gene: TRBV28
CDR3nt: TGTGCCAGCAGTTTATCAACCTCAATAGAGGACAGAGACACAGATACGCAGTATTTT
CDR3aa: CASSLSTSIEDRDTDTQYF

abundance: -
j_gene: TRBJ2-7
d_gene: -
v_gene: TRBV9
CDR3nt: TGTGCCAGCAGCGTAGAAGGACACAGGAATTACGAGCAGTACTTC
CDR3aa: CASSVEGHRNYEQYF

abundance: -
j_gene: TRBJ2-2
d_gene: TRBD1
v_gene: TRBV13
CDR3nt: TGTGCCAGCAGCCCGGACAGGGGAGATACCGGGGAGCTGTTTTTT
CDR3aa: CASSPDRGDTGELFF

abundance: -
j_gene: TRBJ2-5
d_gene: -
v_gene: TRBV6-6
CDR3nt: TGTGCCAGCAGTGACTATGTGGAGACCCAGTACTTC
CDR3aa: CASSDYVETQYF

abundance: -
j_gene: TRBJ2-7
d_gene: -
v_gene: TRBV6-7
CDR3nt: TGTGCCCCCAGGCCAGCAAGCAAAGAGCAGTACTTC
CDR3aa: CAPRPASKEQYF

abundance: -
j_gene: TRBJ2-5
d_gene: -
v_gene: TRBV13
CDR3nt: TGTGCCAGCAGCTTTCGGGTGCCCGTGGAGACCCAGTACTTC
CDR3aa: CASSFRVPVETQYF

abundance: -
j_gene: TRBJ2-1
d_gene: TRBD2
v_gene: TRBV11-2
CDR3nt: TGTGCCAGCAGCCCTATCCTAGCGGGAGGGTACAATGAGCAGTTCTTC
CDR3aa: CASSPILAGGYNEQFF

abundance: -
j_gene: TRBJ1-6
d_gene: -
v_gene: TRBV7-9
CDR3nt: TGTGCCAGCAGCTTAGGGCAGGCGGATTCACCCCTCCACTTT
CDR3aa: CASSLGQADSPLHF

abundance: -
j_gene: TRBJ2-7
d_gene: -
v_gene: TRBV6-1
CDR3nt: TGTGCCAGCAGTGAAATCGACAGCTACGAGCAGTACTTC
CDR3aa: CASSEIDSYEQYF

abundance: -
j_gene: TRBJ2-7
d_gene: TRBD2
v_gene: TRBV30
CDR3nt: TGTGCCTGGAGTGTAACTAGCGGGAGCGAGCAGTACTTC
CDR3aa: CAWSVTSGSEQYF

abundance: -
j_gene: TRBJ1-5
d_gene: TRBD1
v_gene: TRBV27
CDR3nt: TGTGCCAGCAGTTTACAGGGGGGAAGTCAGCCCCAGCATTTT
CDR3aa: CASSLQGGSQPQHF

abundance: -
j_gene: TRBJ2-5
d_gene: -
v_gene: TRBV15
CDR3nt: TGTGCCACCAGCAGCCCCTCGTTCGGAGTAGAGGGCGTCCAAGAGACCCAGTACTTC
CDR3aa: CATSSPSFGVEGVQETQYF

abundance: -
j_gene: TRBJ2-5
d_gene: -
v_gene: TRBV7-7
CDR3nt: TGTGCTAGCAGCCCTAGCGTCCAGGGACAAGAGACCCAGTACTTC
CDR3aa: CASSPSVQGQETQYF

abundance: -
j_gene: TRBJ2-4
d_gene: -
v_gene: TRBV5-6
CDR3nt: TGTGCCAGCAGCTTGTACGGGGTGAACATTCAGTACTTC
CDR3aa: CASSLYGVNIQYF

abundance: -
j_gene: TRBJ1-4
d_gene: -
v_gene: TRBV1
CDR3nt: TGCACCAGCAGCCAAGATGAAGGGGTGGAACTGTTTTTT
CDR3aa: CTSSQDEGVELFF